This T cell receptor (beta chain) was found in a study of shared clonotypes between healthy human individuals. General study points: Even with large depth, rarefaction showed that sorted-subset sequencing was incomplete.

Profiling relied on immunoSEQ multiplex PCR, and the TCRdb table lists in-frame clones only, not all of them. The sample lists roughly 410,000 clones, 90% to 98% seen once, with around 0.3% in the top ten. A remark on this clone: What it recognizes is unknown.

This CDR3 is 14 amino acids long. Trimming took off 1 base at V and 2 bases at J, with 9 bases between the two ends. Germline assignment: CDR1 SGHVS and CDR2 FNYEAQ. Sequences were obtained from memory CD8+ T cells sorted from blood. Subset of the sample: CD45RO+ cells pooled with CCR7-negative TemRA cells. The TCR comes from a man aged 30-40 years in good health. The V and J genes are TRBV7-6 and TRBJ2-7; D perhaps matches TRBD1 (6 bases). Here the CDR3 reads CASSLEQGAYEQYF. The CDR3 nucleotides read TGTGCCAGCAGCTTAGAACAGGGAGCCTACGAGCAGTACTTC.